This T cell receptor (beta chain) came from a study of beta chain features in type 1 diabetes. Findings and caveats of the study: The study found fewer insertions and more deletions at VDJ junctions in type 1 diabetes patients. When Type 1 diabetes patients were examined, their TCRB CDR3s proved moderately but significantly shorter in all four CD4+ subsets.

This clone was counted a few times. As yet, its antigen is unknown. CDR1 and CDR2 from the germline V gene are SGHTA and FQGTGA. CDR3 length: 14 amino acids. V lost 4 bases, J lost 4 bases, and 5 bases stayed unmatched. Sorting produced populations that all topped 98% purity. The isolated RNA, all of it, was reverse transcribed, so expressed TCRB transcripts were what got sequenced. Only in-frame clones appear in the TCRdb table, and some are missing; sequencing was by immunoSEQ multiplex PCR. The table includes under 300,000 clones, 9.5% to 13% detected once. The J gene is TRBJ2-5, the V gene TRBV7-3; the match to TRBD2 covers 8 bases. The sequence was obtained from a man aged 25 to 40 with type 1 diabetes. The sequencing input was naive CD4+ T cells from blood. The CDR3 loop is CASSSGGPRETQYF. Written as DNA, the CDR3 is TGTGCCAGCAGCTCGGGGGGGCCCAGAGAGACCCAGTACTTC. Supplemented by reference TRBV7-3 and TRBJ2-5, the full variable domain reads GAGVSQTPSNKVTEKGKYVELRCDPISGHTALYWYRQSLGQGPEFLIYFQGTGAADDSGLPNDRFFAVRPEGSVSTLKIQRTERGDSAVYLCASSSGGPRETQYFGPGTRLLVL.